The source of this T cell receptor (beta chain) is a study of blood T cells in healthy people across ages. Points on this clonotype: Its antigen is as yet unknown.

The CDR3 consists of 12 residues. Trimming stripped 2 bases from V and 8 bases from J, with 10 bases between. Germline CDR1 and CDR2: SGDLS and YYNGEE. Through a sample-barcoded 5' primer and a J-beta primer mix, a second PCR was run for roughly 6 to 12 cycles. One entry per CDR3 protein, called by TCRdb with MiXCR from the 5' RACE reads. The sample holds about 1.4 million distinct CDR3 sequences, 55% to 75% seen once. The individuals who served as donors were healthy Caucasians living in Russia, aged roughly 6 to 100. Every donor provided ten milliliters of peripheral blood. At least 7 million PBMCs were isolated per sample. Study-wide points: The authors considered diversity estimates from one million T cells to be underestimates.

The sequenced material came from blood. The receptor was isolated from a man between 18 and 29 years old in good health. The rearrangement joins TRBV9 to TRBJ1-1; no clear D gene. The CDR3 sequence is CASSVEDAEAFF. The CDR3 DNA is TGTGCCAGCAGCGTTGAAGACGCCGAAGCTTTCTTT.